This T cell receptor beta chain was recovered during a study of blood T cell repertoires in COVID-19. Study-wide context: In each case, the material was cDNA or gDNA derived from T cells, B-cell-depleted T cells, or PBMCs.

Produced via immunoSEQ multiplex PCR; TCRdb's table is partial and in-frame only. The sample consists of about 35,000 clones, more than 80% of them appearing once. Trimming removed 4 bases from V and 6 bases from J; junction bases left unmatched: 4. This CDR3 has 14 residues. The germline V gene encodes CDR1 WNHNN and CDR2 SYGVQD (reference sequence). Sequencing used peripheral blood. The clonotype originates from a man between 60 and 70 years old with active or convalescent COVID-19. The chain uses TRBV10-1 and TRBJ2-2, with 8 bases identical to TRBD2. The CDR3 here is CASSGIGRAGELFF. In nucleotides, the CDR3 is TGCGCCAGCAGTGGGATCGGGAGGGCCGGGGAGCTGTTTTTT.